This T cell receptor beta chain was identified during a study of T cells in Graves' hyperthyroidism and ophthalmopathy. Regarding the study as a whole: A model of 13 V-J pairs discriminated ophthalmopathy from stable hyperthyroidism. Median prediction lead before ophthalmopathy onset was about 6.7 months with the model.

The V and J ends lost 4 bases and 4 bases respectively, with 13 bases between them. Germline values: CDR1 SGHVS, CDR2 FQNEAQ. This CDR3 has 14 amino acids. This clonotype has ten or more counts. What it binds is not known. Amplified TCR beta CDR3 regions derived from RNA transcripts. The TCR CDR3 was amplified in a first-round RT-PCR using the HTBI primer set. TCRdb processed the multiplex PCR reads anew with MiXCR; each CDR3 protein has one entry. The sample has about 770,000 distinct CDR3 sequences, under 20% seen once; the top ten hold 16%. Exclusion of patients followed from uncontrolled infection, other autoimmune disease, pregnancy or lactation. Before ophthalmopathy appeared, progressors gave blood at initial hyperthyroidism diagnosis.

Material for sequencing was blood. The V and J genes are TRBV7-8 and TRBJ1-2; D is possibly TRBD1 (6 bases). The TCR comes from a woman between 50 and 59 years old with Graves' hyperthyroidism that later progressed to Graves' ophthalmopathy. The DNA for the CDR3 is TGTGCCAGCAGCTCTACCGGACAGTCCTATGGCTACACCTTC. Its translation is CASSSTGQSYGYTF.